Listed below are T cell receptor beta chains from one sample, sequenced in a study of shared clonotypes between healthy human individuals. Libraries were prepared by immunoSEQ multiplex PCR; TCRdb keeps only in-frame clonotypes and omits some of them. The data hold 1.5 million to 2.5 million clones, with about 95% observed a single time. Material for sequencing was naive CD8+ T cells sorted from blood. Receptors were obtained from a man aged 18 to 30 in good health. The CDR3 runs from the conserved cysteine through the conserved F or W. A D gene is named only where the DNA matches it firmly. Size is stated for part of the rows, as once, few or many counts, or as a class when the clone is expanded.

D gene,clone size,J gene,V gene,CDR3 protein,CDR3 DNA
NA,NA,TRBJ2-5,TRBV5-1,CASSLELQETQYF,TGCGCCAGCAGCTTGGAGTTGCAAGAGACCCAGTACTTC
TRBD1,NA,TRBJ2-1,TRBV7-2,CASSPTGAYNEQFF,TGTGCCAGCAGCCCTACAGGGGCCTACAATGAGCAGTTCTTC
TRBD1,NA,TRBJ1-2,TRBV11-2,CASSSTGGAWGYTF,TGTGCCAGCAGCTCGACAGGGGGCGCCTGGGGCTACACCTTC
NA,NA,TRBJ1-2,TRBV4-1,CASSLRTFTQASNYGYTF,TGCGCCAGCAGCCTTAGGACCTTTACGCAGGCGTCTAACTATGGCTACACCTTC
TRBD1,NA,TRBJ2-2,TRBV28,CATDRVGTGELFF,TGTGCCACCGACAGGGTAGGGACCGGGGAGCTGTTTTTT
NA,NA,TRBJ2-5,TRBV5-8,CASTPGPNSETQYF,TGTGCCAGCACCCCCGGGCCCAACAGCGAGACCCAGTACTTC
NA,NA,TRBJ2-5,TRBV9,CASSGTGTSKETQYF,TGTGCCAGCAGCGGTACCGGGACAAGCAAAGAGACCCAGTACTTC
TRBD1,once,TRBJ2-6,TRBV9,CASSSRTGKKPGANVLTF,TGTGCCAGCAGCTCACGGACAGGGAAGAAACCTGGGGCCAACGTCCTGACTTTC
NA,NA,TRBJ2-5,TRBV7-6,CASSLGTQETQYF,TGTGCCAGCAGCTTAGGGACCCAAGAGACCCAGTACTTC
TRBD2,NA,TRBJ2-1,TRBV7-9,CASSLSGTTGDEQFF,TGTGCCAGCAGCTTATCCGGGACTACGGGGGACGAGCAGTTCTTC
NA,NA,TRBJ2-7,TRBV10-2,CASSELRQSYEQYF,TGCGCCAGCAGTGAGTTAAGGCAGAGCTACGAGCAGTACTTC
NA,once,TRBJ1-4,TRBV28,CASSFRFRSEKLFF,TGTGCCAGCAGTTTTAGGTTCAGAAGCGAAAAACTGTTTTTT
NA,NA,TRBJ2-1,TRBV4-3,CASSQGSDRTYNEQFF,TGCGCCAGCAGCCAAGGATCGGACAGAACCTACAATGAGCAGTTCTTC
TRBD1,NA,TRBJ2-7,TRBV6-5,CASSSPGQGYEQYF,TGTGCCAGCAGTTCACCGGGACAGGGTTACGAGCAGTACTTC
TRBD2,NA,TRBJ2-7,TRBV11-2,CASSPPGLVYEQYF,TGTGCCAGCAGCCCCCCGGGACTAGTTTACGAGCAGTACTTC
TRBD1,NA,TRBJ2-2,TRBV2,CASSSGGQGIGELFF,TGTGCCAGCAGTTCTGGGGGACAGGGAATAGGGGAGCTGTTTTTT
TRBD1,once,TRBJ1-4,TRBV2,CASFGTGGEELFF,TGTGCCAGCTTCGGGACAGGAGGGGAGGAACTGTTTTTT
NA,NA,TRBJ2-7,TRBV7-6,CASSAGALSYEQYF,TGTGCCAGCAGCGCAGGGGCCCTCTCCTACGAGCAGTACTTC
NA,NA,TRBJ2-7,TRBV7-9,CASSWAGPEQYF,TGTGCCAGCAGCTGGGCCGGGCCCGAGCAGTACTTC
TRBD2,NA,TRBJ2-5,TRBV9,CASSATSGGETQYF,TGTGCCAGCAGCGCGACTAGCGGGGGGGAGACCCAGTACTTC
NA,NA,TRBJ1-5,TRBV27,CASSNLGGRNQPQHF,TGTGCCAGCAGCAATTTGGGGGGACGCAATCAGCCCCAGCATTTT
NA,once,TRBJ2-7,TRBV7-8,CASSLGAMGEQYF,TGTGCCAGCAGCTTAGGGGCGATGGGCGAGCAGTACTTC
NA,NA,TRBJ2-3,TRBV19,CASSVTGAFTDTQYF,TGTGCCAGTAGTGTCACCGGGGCCTTCACAGATACGCAGTATTTT
TRBD1,NA,TRBJ1-2,TRBV7-9,CASSSSWDREAYGYTF,TGTGCCAGCAGCTCTTCTTGGGACAGGGAGGCCTATGGCTACACCTTC
NA,NA,TRBJ2-5,TRBV5-4,CASSGGQETQYF,TGTGCCAGCAGCGGTGGACAAGAGACCCAGTACTTC
NA,NA,TRBJ2-7,TRBV5-8,CASSWTGRAYEQYF,TGTGCCAGCAGCTGGACCGGCAGGGCCTACGAGCAGTACTTC
NA,NA,TRBJ2-5,TRBV11-2,CASSLTVETQYF,TGTGCCAGCAGCTTAACCGTGGAGACCCAGTACTTC
NA,NA,TRBJ2-2,TRBV6-1,CASSPRGQLTGELFF,TGTGCCAGCAGCCCTCGCGGACAGTTAACCGGGGAGCTGTTTTTT
NA,NA,TRBJ2-3,TRBV18,CASSPEAYRDTQYF,TGTGCCAGCTCACCAGAGGCATATCGGGATACGCAGTATTTT
NA,NA,TRBJ1-2,TRBV4-1,CASSPGPGLYGYTF,TGCGCCAGCAGCCCCGGCCCTGGATTATATGGCTACACCTTC
NA,NA,TRBJ1-3,TRBV5-5,CASSLGTASGNTIYF,TGTGCCAGCAGCTTGGGGACGGCCTCTGGAAACACCATATATTTT
TRBD2,NA,TRBJ2-7,TRBV4-1,CASSQVRLAGSNYEQYF,TGCGCCAGCAGCCAGGTCCGGCTAGCGGGGTCGAACTACGAGCAGTACTTC
NA,NA,TRBJ2-5,TRBV7-9,CASSSDIIGAGETQYF,TGTGCCAGCAGCTCTGACATCATTGGGGCGGGAGAGACCCAGTACTTC
NA,NA,TRBJ2-7,TRBV7-2,CASSWGEVYEQYF,TGTGCCAGCAGCTGGGGGGAAGTCTACGAGCAGTACTTC
NA,NA,TRBJ2-6,TRBV10-3,CAISEYRQNGDSGANVLTF,TGTGCCATCAGTGAGTACCGGCAGAACGGTGACTCTGGGGCCAACGTCCTGACTTTC
TRBD1,NA,TRBJ1-1,TRBV7-2,CASSAYRGQYTEAFF,TGTGCCAGCAGCGCCTACAGGGGGCAATACACTGAAGCTTTCTTT
TRBD1,NA,TRBJ2-2,TRBV7-2,CASSLTLGQGNTGELFF,TGTGCCAGCAGCTTAACCTTGGGACAGGGCAACACCGGGGAGCTGTTTTTT
NA,once,TRBJ1-3,TRBV6-5,CASSYSWDSGNTIYF,TGTGCCAGCAGTTACTCGTGGGACTCTGGAAACACCATATATTTT
NA,NA,TRBJ1-2,TRBV7-9,CASSSPGGSYMGYTF,TGTGCCAGCAGCTCTCCGGGGGGATCGTACATGGGCTACACCTTC
NA,NA,TRBJ1-2,TRBV6-1,CASSVLGYTF,TGTGCCAGCAGTGTACTTGGCTACACCTTC
NA,NA,TRBJ2-7,TRBV30,CAWSSGTGEQYF,TGTGCCTGGAGTTCCGGAACTGGGGAGCAGTACTTC
TRBD2,once,TRBJ2-2,TRBV6-5,CASSHSGTYTGELFF,TGTGCCAGCAGCCATAGCGGGACCTACACCGGGGAGCTGTTTTTT
NA,NA,TRBJ2-7,TRBV27,CASSLLLGDYEQYF,TGTGCCAGCAGTTTACTACTAGGGGACTACGAGCAGTACTTC
NA,NA,TRBJ2-7,TRBV4-1,CASSQVGDYEQYF,TGCGCCAGCAGCCAAGTCGGAGACTACGAGCAGTACTTC